This T cell receptor beta chain was identified during a study of blood T cells in healthy people across ages. Study-level results: Per million T cells, TCR beta diversity dropped about linearly as age rose. TCR beta diversity was tightly associated with the proportion of naive T cells.

Per germline, CDR1 SNHLY and CDR2 FYNNEI. V was trimmed by 4 bases and J by 7 bases, leaving 11 bases between them. The CDR3 totals 13 residues. This clonotype was seen a handful of times. The antigen is not known. A J-beta primer mix and a sample-barcoded 5' primer were used in a second PCR of about 7 to 12 cycles. A template-switch adaptor with 12 random nucleotides tagged each cDNA molecule. MiXCR, run by TCRdb on the 5' RACE reads, gives a single entry per CDR3 protein. The sample lists 980,000 or so distinct CDR3 sequences, around 49% occurring once. This TCR was sampled from a young man in good health. V is TRBV2 and J is TRBJ2-4; tentatively, D is TRBD1 (5 bases). Sequenced: blood. CDR3 sequence reads: CASSVEGDNIQYF. The CDR3 DNA is TGTGCCAGCAGTGTGGAAGGGGATAACATTCAGTACTTC.